The clone carrying this T cell receptor beta chain has ten or more counts. Its antigen remains unknown. The CDR3 consists of 16 residues. V dropped 1 base and J dropped 6 bases, with 17 bases sitting between them. Germline CDR1 and CDR2: SGHAT and FQNNGV. RNA transcripts were the template for amplifying TCR beta CDR3 regions. The HTBI set primed first-round TCR CDR3 RT-PCR. TCRdb fed the multiplex PCR reads into MiXCR, producing one record per CDR3 protein. The repertoire consists of 500,000 to 600,000 distinct CDR3 sequences, with approximately 15% occurring once and the leading ten covering around a sixth. The data belong to a study of T cells in Graves' hyperthyroidism and ophthalmopathy. Study-wide points: A model of 13 V-J pairs discriminated ophthalmopathy from stable hyperthyroidism.

The receptor comes from a woman aged 18-35 years with Graves' hyperthyroidism. The rearrangement links TRBV11-2 to TRBJ2-3, with D possibly called TRBD1 or TRBD2 (5 bases each). The sample comprised blood. CDR3 protein: CASSLVPLPGADTQYF. The CDR3, as DNA: TGTGCCAGCAGCTTAGTTCCCCTCCCCGGGGCGGATACGCAGTATTTT. The complete variable domain, with remaining parts taken from reference TRBV11-2 and TRBJ2-3, reads EAGVAQSPRYKIIEKRQSVAFWCNPISGHATLYWYQQILGQGPKLLIQFQNNGVVDDSQLPKDRFSAERLKGVDSTLKIQPAKLEDSAVYLCASSLVPLPGADTQYFGPGTRLTVL.